A selection of T cell receptor beta chains follows, all from one sample in a study of post-analysis software for immune sequencing data. TCRdb ran MiXCR on the PCR reads and lists one entry per CDR3 protein. The sample lists about 820,000 distinct CDR3 sequences, about 57% occurring once. Sequenced sample: blood. Source of these receptors: a girl aged 5 to 17 with multiple sclerosis. Both conserved end residues are part of each CDR3.

v_call cdr3_aa
TRBV6-5 CASSGTAYNEQFF
TRBV12-3/TRBV12-4 CASSRYTGTGGVGNQPQHF
TRBV29-1 CSVEEAGLGGGEQYF
TRBV11-2 CASSVHLEGGYTF
TRBV7-9 CASSSRSGGSYEQYF
TRBV7-9 CASSATRLWERTDTQYF
TRBV6-5 CASSYATGDTQYF
TRBV12-3/TRBV12-4 CASTGPKGPMDTEAFF
TRBV5-1 CASSLIPGRETQYF
TRBV6-1 CASSGPPIGGREKLFF
TRBV5-1 CASSWAGQGNGYTF
TRBV7-9 CASSLVGAGYEQYF
TRBV4-1 CASSQGREGSYEQYF
TRBV14 CASSPTDRGLYEQYF
TRBV9 CASSDSYVLDSRNSPLHF
TRBV24-1 CATSDWTSNQPQHF
TRBV25-1 CASSEMRGSRIRSNEQFF
TRBV4-1 CASSQVLAGDEQFF
TRBV5-6 CASSQPWTGGRTDTQYF
TRBV5-6 CASSWTGTNYGYTF
TRBV12-3/TRBV12-4 CASSLEGWAGNIQYF
TRBV29-1 CSVSALYGYTF
TRBV6-1 CASSKHLAGGSYNEQFF
TRBV10-3 CASRSRDEQYF
TRBV7-6 CASRWTSGPGEQFF
TRBV11-1 CASSLRDRAPGANVLTF
TRBV25-1 CASSETLTGIYGYTF
TRBV27 CASSSGQGGGKDTF
TRBV7-9 CASNHGAPRGDTQYF
TRBV5-1 CASSPRGRGSTDTQYF